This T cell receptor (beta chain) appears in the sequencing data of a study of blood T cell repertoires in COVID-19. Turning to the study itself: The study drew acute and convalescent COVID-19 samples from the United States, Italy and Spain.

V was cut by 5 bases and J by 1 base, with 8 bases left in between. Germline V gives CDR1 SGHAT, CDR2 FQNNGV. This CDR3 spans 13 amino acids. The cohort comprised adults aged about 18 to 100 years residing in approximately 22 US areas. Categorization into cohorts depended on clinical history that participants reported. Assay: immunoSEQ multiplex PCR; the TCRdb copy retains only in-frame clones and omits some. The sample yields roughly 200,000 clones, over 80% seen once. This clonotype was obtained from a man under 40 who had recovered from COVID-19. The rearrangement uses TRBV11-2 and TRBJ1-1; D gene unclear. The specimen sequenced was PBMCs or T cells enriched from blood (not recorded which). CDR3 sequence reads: CASSPDWNTEAFF. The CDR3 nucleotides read TGTGCCAGCAGCCCCGACTGGAACACTGAAGCTTTCTTT.